Following are 26 T cell receptor beta chains from one sample sequenced in a study of shared clonotypes between healthy human individuals (dated by TCRdb to 2018 to 2020). Libraries were prepared through the immunoSEQ multiplex PCR assay. In its TCRdb copy, this immuneACCESS table keeps in-frame sequences only and misses some clones. Where compared with another copy, unresolved V genes explain less than half of these, and the others have no known cause. This sample lists hundreds of thousands of clones; 55% to 75% were detected once. The ten top clones hold approximately 1.8% of the sample. Specimen: memory CD4+ T cells sorted from blood. The sample's cell subset or site label, in plain terms: CD45RA-negative fraction. The receptors were gathered from a woman under 40 in good health.

This CDR3 reads CASTPNRGEGTDTQYF. The CDR3, as DNA: TGTGCCAGCACCCCAAATCGGGGGGAGGGCACAGATACGCAGTATTTT. The rearrangement links TRBV25-1 to TRBJ2-3; TRBD2 agrees at 7 bases. The CDR3 loop spans 16 amino acids. Trimming removed 7 bases from V and 1 base from J; junction bases left unmatched: 11. Germline V gene lookup returns CDR1 MGHDK and CDR2 SYGVNS. Together with reference TRBV25-1 and TRBJ2-3, the CDR3 gives the full variable domain: EADIYQTPRYLVIGTGKKITLECSQTMGHDKMYWYQQDPGMELHLIHYSYGVNSTEKGDLSSESTVSRIRTEHFPLTLESARPSHTSQYLCASTPNRGEGTDTQYFGPGTRLTVL.

This clone was found once. CDR3 in amino acids: CASSWGVVGSPEAFF. The CDR3 bases are TGTGCCAGCAGCTGGGGTGTCGTGGGGTCCCCTGAAGCTTTCTTT. V and J are TRBV7-9 and TRBJ1-1, with D uncertain. Germline CDR1 is SEHNR and CDR2 is FQNEAQ (reference sequence). The CDR3 spans 15 residues. Deletions cut 4 bases from V and 6 bases from J, with 18 bases between.

As for this clone: Other DNA sequences in this sample translate to the same CDR3. This chain uses TRBV5-1 with TRBJ2-1, with D possibly being TRBD1 (5 bases). The V end lost 3 bases, the J end lost 0 bases, and 7 bases lay between the germline ends. The CDR3 length is 14 residues. Germline-derived CDR1 and CDR2 are SGHRS and YFSETQ. The CDR3 sequence is CASSWGNSYNEQFF. The CDR3 bases are TGCGCCAGCAGCTGGGGCAACTCCTACAATGAGCAGTTCTTC.

The chain couples TRBV7-9 to TRBJ2-7, with 13 bases identical to TRBD2. Germline CDR1 reads SEHNR; CDR2 reads FQNEAQ (reference sequence). The CDR3 has 16 amino acids. The V segment lost 1 base and the J segment 4 bases; nucleotides outside the gene matches: 4. CDR3 amino acids: CASSLGTSGSIYEQYF. For the CDR3, the DNA is TGTGCCAGCAGCTTAGGGACTAGCGGGAGTATATACGAGCAGTACTTC.

This chain's CDR3 is CASSPWAAGGQETQYF. Here the CDR3 DNA reads TGTGCCAGCAGCCCATGGGCCGCGGGAGGGCAAGAGACCCAGTACTTC. This chain links TRBV11-2 with TRBJ2-5; 9 bases are shared with TRBD2. CDR3 length: 16 residues. Looked up from germline, CDR1 is SGHAT and CDR2 is FQNNGV. Trimming removed 5 bases from V and 2 bases from J; junction bases left unmatched: 9. Drawing the rest from reference TRBV11-2 and TRBJ2-5, the complete variable domain is EAGVAQSPRYKIIEKRQSVAFWCNPISGHATLYWYQQILGQGPKLLIQFQNNGVVDDSQLPKDRFSAERLKGVDSTLKIQPAKLEDSAVYLCASSPWAAGGQETQYFGPGTRLLVL.

CDR3 DNA: TGTGCCAGCTCACCGAAGGGACAGGGCTACGAGCAGTACTTC. Protein: CASSPKGQGYEQYF. The J gene is TRBJ2-7, the V gene TRBV18, with 9 bases aligning to TRBD1. The ends lost 3 bases at V and 3 bases at J; junction bases unmatched: 3. Germline assignment: CDR1 KGHSH and CDR2 LQKENI. This CDR3 region has 14 residues. The full variable domain, rest sourced from reference TRBV18 and TRBJ2-7, is NAGVMQNPRHLVRRRGQEARLRCSPMKGHSHVYWYRQLPEEGLKFMVYLQKENIIDESGMPKERFSAEFPKEGPSILRIQQVVRGDSAAYFCASSPKGQGYEQYFGPGTRLTVT.

J is TRBJ2-1 and V is TRBV27; D may be TRBD1 (5 bases). CDR3 length: 15 residues. CDR1 and CDR2 from the germline V gene are MNHEY and SMNVEV (reference sequence). Between the trimmed V and J ends, which lost 8 bases and 4 bases, there was a span of 18 bases. CDR3 bases: TGTGCCAGCGCTAGGGGTCAAGTCTTGTACAATGAGCAGTTCTTC. As protein: CASARGQVLYNEQFF.

This sequence joins TRBV7-9 and TRBJ2-3; 7 nucleotides match TRBD1. The V gene end was trimmed by 4 bases and the J gene end by 4 bases; junction bases not matched to a gene: 2. Germline assignment: CDR1 SEHNR and CDR2 FQNEAQ (reference sequence). The CDR3 runs 13 residues. The CDR3 nucleotides are TGTGCCAGCAGCTACACAGGGGCAGATACGCAGTATTTT. It translates to CASSYTGADTQYF.

The chain links TRBV29-1 to TRBJ1-5, with 10 bases identical to TRBD1. The CDR3 runs to 13 residues. Germline CDR1 reads SQVTM; CDR2 reads ANQGSEA. V trimming: 5 bases; J trimming: 4 bases; junction bases outside the gene matches: 2. CDR3 in amino acids: CSVRQGANQPQHF. In DNA form, the CDR3 reads TGCAGCGTTCGACAGGGGGCGAATCAGCCCCAGCATTTT.

This clone appeared a single time. The CDR3 here is CASSYPGQGFNEQYF. CDR3 coding DNA: TGTGCCAGCAGTTACCCCGGACAGGGCTTCAACGAGCAGTACTTC. The chain joins TRBV6-5 to TRBJ2-7; 8 positions match TRBD1. V lost 2 bases and J lost 5; bases outside the gene matches: 8. This CDR3 is built from 15 residues. The germline V gene has CDR1 MNHEY and CDR2 SVGAGI.

With respect to this clone: At one end, the junction sequence differs from germline, possibly due to a read error. The chain carries TRBV11-2 and TRBJ1-5; D gene uncertain. Germline V gives CDR1 SGHAT, CDR2 FQNNGV. CDR3 length equals 14 residues. As DNA, the CDR3 is TGCGCCAGCAGCCATCAACCCGTTGATCAGCCCCAGCATTTT. Protein: CASSHQPVDQPQHF.

The gene calls are TRBV29-1 and TRBJ1-1; D ambiguous. The V end was cut by 3 bases, the J end by 4 bases, with 12 bases between. The CDR3 spans 13 residues. CDR1 SQVTM and CDR2 ANQGSEA come from the germline V gene. The CDR3 sequence: CSVDQGKGTEAFF. As DNA, the CDR3 is TGCAGCGTTGATCAAGGTAAAGGCACTGAAGCTTTCTTT. Full variable domain (remainder filled in from reference TRBV29-1 and TRBJ1-1): SAVISQKPSRDICQRGTSLTIQCQVDSQVTMMFWYRQQPGQSLTLIATANQGSEATYESGFVIDKFPISRPNLTFSTLTVSNMSPEDSSIYLCSVDQGKGTEAFFGQGTRLTVV.

This chain joins TRBV27 and TRBJ1-1; no clear D. CDR3 length: 15 residues. Trimming took off 5 bases at V and 7 bases at J, with 20 bases between the two ends. Germline V CDR1 and CDR2: MNHEY, SMNVEV (reference sequence). Here the CDR3 reads CASSVSGPPRGEAFF. The DNA for the CDR3 is TGTGCCAGCAGTGTCTCCGGGCCCCCACGGGGTGAAGCTTTCTTT.

There are a few counts of this clone. The CDR3 nucleotides are TGTGCCAGCAGCTCTGGACAGGGAAGGGCCAAAAACATTCAGTACTTC. It translates to CASSSGQGRAKNIQYF. The chain employs TRBV5-4 and TRBJ2-4, with TRBD1 identical over 8 bases. The CDR3 contains 16 residues. The V segment lost 3 bases and the J segment 1 base; nucleotides outside the gene matches: 6. In germline, CDR1 is SGHNT, CDR2 YYREEE (reference sequence).

In regard to this clone: Just one base apart from a much larger clone, this may be a read error. V is TRBV21-1 and J is TRBJ2-3. TRBV21-1 is an annotated pseudogene. The CDR3 is 14 amino acids. For the CDR3, the DNA is TGTGCCAGCAGCCCCGGGACCAACACAGATACGCAGTATTTT. This gives the protein CASSPGTNTDTQYF.

The chain recombines TRBV7-8 with TRBJ1-5; TRBD1 is a possible D gene (5 bases). The germline V gene has CDR1 SGHVS and CDR2 FQNEAQ. This CDR3 has 15 amino acids. V lost 3 bases and J lost 6, with 15 bases in between. The CDR3 region has the DNA TGTGCCAGCAGCTTCCGGAGGGGAGGCGGTCAGCCCCAGCATTTT. This encodes CASSFRRGGGQPQHF.

About this clone: Other DNA sequences in the sample encode the same CDR3. V gene TRBV7-2 combines with J gene TRBJ1-2, with 7 bases matching TRBD1. Per the germline V gene, CDR1 is SGHTA and CDR2 is FQGNSA. The CDR3 extends over 13 amino acids. V lost 4 bases to trimming and J lost 3 bases; unmatched junction nucleotides: 2. The CDR3: CASSYDRDYGYTF. In DNA form, the CDR3 reads TGTGCCAGCAGCTACGACAGGGACTATGGCTACACCTTC.

In DNA, the CDR3 is TGCAGCGTTGAGGTGGGTTCCGGGCCCCAGCATTTT. As protein: CSVEVGSGPQHF. V usage is TRBV29-1 and J usage is TRBJ1-5; D gene uncertain. CDR1 is SQVTM, CDR2 ANQGSEA, per germline. The CDR3 has 12 amino acids. Trimming stripped 3 bases from V and 9 bases from J, with 12 bases between.

This chain joins TRBV19 and TRBJ2-7; 7 bases are a match to TRBD2. V gave up 6 bases and J gave up 6 bases; unmatched junction bases: 8. The CDR3 is 13 amino acids. The germline CDR1 and CDR2 sequences are LNHDA and SQIVND (reference sequence). CDR3: CASRTGGAFEQYF. The CDR3, as DNA: TGTGCCAGTAGGACGGGGGGAGCGTTCGAGCAGTACTTC. Looking up the rest from reference TRBV19 and TRBJ2-7 gives the full variable domain: DGGITQSPKYLFRKEGQNVTLSCEQNLNHDAMYWYRQDPGQGLRLIYYSQIVNDFQKGDIAEGYSVSREKKESFPLTVTSAQKNPTAFYLCASRTGGAFEQYFGPGTRLTVT.

This clone was detected only a few times. The chain has TRBV11-2 and TRBJ2-1, with 10 bases lining up with TRBD2. CDR1 and CDR2 from the germline V gene are SGHAT and FQNNGV. This CDR3 contains 13 residues. Trimming took 10 bases from V and 10 from J; bases not matched to a gene: 10. The CDR3 DNA is TGTGCCACCGCCAGCGGGAGGGCCGGGGAGCAGTTCTTC. Protein sequence: CATASGRAGEQFF.

The chain combines TRBV7-9 with TRBJ2-7; 9 bases match TRBD1. Germline V gene data show CDR1 as SEHNR and CDR2 as FQNEAQ (reference sequence). The CDR3 is made up of 13 amino acids. J lost 6 bases, V lost 8 bases, and 8 bases had no gene match. CDR3: CASGDRVLGEQYF. Written as DNA, the CDR3 is TGTGCCAGCGGGGACAGGGTTTTGGGCGAGCAGTACTTC.

This clone appeared a single time. The gene calls are TRBV5-8 and TRBJ1-2; no definite D call. This CDR3 contains 12 residues. V was pared by 7 bases and J by 6 bases, with 13 bases between. The germline CDR1 and CDR2 sequences are SGHTS and YDEGEE. The CDR3 protein is CASVRNIDGYTF. CDR3 DNA sequence: TGTGCCAGCGTCCGCAACATAGATGGCTACACCTTC. Drawing the rest from reference TRBV5-8 and TRBJ1-2, the complete variable domain is EAGVTQSPTHLIKTRGQQATLRCSPISGHTSVYWYQQALGLGLQFLLWYDEGEERNRGNFPPRFSGRQFPNYSSELNVNALELEDSALYLCASVRNIDGYTFGSGTRLTVV.

The chain uses TRBV7-8 and TRBJ2-5; 8 bases agree with TRBD2. Germline CDR1 is SGHVS and CDR2 is FQNEAQ. V dropped 2 bases and J dropped 1; count of bases not matched to a gene: 0. The CDR3 sequence is 14 residues long. The CDR3 DNA reads as TGTGCCAGCAGCTTACGGGAGGGCCAAGAGACCCAGTACTTC. Its protein is CASSLREGQETQYF.

V usage is TRBV30 and J usage is TRBJ2-6; 7 positions match TRBD1. The CDR3 is 17 amino acids. The V gene end was trimmed by 2 bases and the J gene end by 0 bases; junction bases not matched to a gene: 7. Germline V gives CDR1 GTSNPN, CDR2 SVGIG (reference sequence). CDR3 nucleotides: TGTGCCTGGAGTCGGGACAGTCCCGCCTCTGGGGCCAACGTCCTGACTTTC. It is translated as CAWSRDSPASGANVLTF.

This clone has a handful of counts. This rearrangement joins TRBV5-1 to TRBJ2-7; 7 positions match TRBD1. V was clipped by 4 bases and J by 3 bases; unmatched bases: 16. Germline V gene lookup returns CDR1 SGHRS and CDR2 YFSETQ. The CDR3 runs 17 residues. For the CDR3, the DNA is TGCGCCAGCAGCCCGGACCCGGGACAGTTGAACCTCTACGAGCAGTACTTC. It encodes CASSPDPGQLNLYEQYF. Looking up the rest from reference TRBV5-1 and TRBJ2-7 gives the full variable domain: KAGVTQTPRYLIKTRGQQVTLSCSPISGHRSVSWYQQTPGQGLQFLFEYFSETQRNKGNFPGRFSGRQFSNSRSEMNVSTLELGDSALYLCASSPDPGQLNLYEQYFGPGTRLTVT.

The table lists this clone with a count of one. A far larger clone lies a single base away; this is likely a read error. Within the sample, other DNA sequences also encode this same CDR3. The rearrangement joins TRBV7-9 to TRBJ2-1, with D perhaps matching TRBD1 or TRBD2 (5 bases each). The CDR3 length is 13 residues. Germline CDR1 reads SEHNR; CDR2 reads FQNEAQ (reference sequence). The ends were cut back, 5 bases at V and 15 bases at J, with 20 bases in the middle. The CDR3 loop is CASSLGTYQPGFF. CDR3 nucleotide sequence: TGTGCCAGCAGCCTAGGGACCTACCAACCGGGGTTCTTC.